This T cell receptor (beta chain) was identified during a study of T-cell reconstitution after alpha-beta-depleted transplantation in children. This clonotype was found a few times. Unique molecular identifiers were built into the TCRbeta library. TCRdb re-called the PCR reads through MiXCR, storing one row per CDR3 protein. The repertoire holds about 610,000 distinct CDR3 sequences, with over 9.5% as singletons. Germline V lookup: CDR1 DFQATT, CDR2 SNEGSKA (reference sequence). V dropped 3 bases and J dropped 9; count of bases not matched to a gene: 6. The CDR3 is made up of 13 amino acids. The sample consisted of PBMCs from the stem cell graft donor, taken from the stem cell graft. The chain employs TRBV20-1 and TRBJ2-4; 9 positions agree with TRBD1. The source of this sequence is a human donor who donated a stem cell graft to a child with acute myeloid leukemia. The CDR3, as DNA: TGCAGTGCTAGGGGACAGGGACCGGGCATTCAGTACTTC. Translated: CSARGQGPGIQYF.